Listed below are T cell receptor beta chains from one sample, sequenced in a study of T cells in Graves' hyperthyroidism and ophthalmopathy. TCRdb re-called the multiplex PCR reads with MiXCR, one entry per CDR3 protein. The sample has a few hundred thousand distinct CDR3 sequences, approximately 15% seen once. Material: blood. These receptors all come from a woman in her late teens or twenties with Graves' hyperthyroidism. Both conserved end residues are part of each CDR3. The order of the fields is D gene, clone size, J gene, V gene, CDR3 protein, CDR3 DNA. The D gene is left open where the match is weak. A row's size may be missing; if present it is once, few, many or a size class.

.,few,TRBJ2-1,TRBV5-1,CASSLATESLLNEQFF,TGCGCCAGCAGCTTGGCCACGGAATCTTTGTTGAATGAGCAGTTCTTC
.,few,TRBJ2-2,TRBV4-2,CASSQDAGSNTGELFF,TGTGCCAGCAGCCAAGATGCAGGGTCGAACACCGGGGAGCTGTTTTTT
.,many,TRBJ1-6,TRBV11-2,CASSLVRGNSPLHF,TGTGCCAGCAGCTTAGTCCGGGGTAATTCACCCCTCCACTTT
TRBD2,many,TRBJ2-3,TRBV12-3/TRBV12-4,CASSLPPAGVGTDTQYF,TGTGCCAGCAGTTTGCCTCCAGCGGGAGTTGGGACAGATACGCAGTATTTT
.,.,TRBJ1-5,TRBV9,CASSFNGQANQPQHF,TGTGCCAGCAGTTTCAATGGACAAGCGAATCAGCCCCAGCATTTT
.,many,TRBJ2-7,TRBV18,CASSPMTVQDEQYF,TGTGCCAGCTCACCGATGACAGTTCAGGACGAGCAGTACTTC
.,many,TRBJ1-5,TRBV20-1,CSARLQGFGNQPQHF,TGCAGTGCTAGACTACAGGGATTTGGCAATCAGCCCCAGCATTTT
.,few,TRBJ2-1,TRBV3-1,CASSPSMSTLPNEQFF,TGTGCCAGCAGCCCGTCGATGAGTACGCTCCCCAATGAGCAGTTCTTC
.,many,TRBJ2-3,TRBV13,CASSLGTHTDTQYF,TGTGCCAGCAGCTTGGGGACCCACACAGATACGCAGTATTTT
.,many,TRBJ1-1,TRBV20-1,CSAALQNTEAFF,TGCAGTGCTGCACTACAGAACACTGAAGCTTTCTTT
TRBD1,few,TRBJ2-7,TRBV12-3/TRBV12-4,CASTTQGALSEQYF,TGTGCCAGCACTACACAGGGGGCGCTTAGCGAGCAGTACTTC
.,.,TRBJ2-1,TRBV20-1,CSARDGAETNEQFF,TGCAGTGCTAGAGATGGGGCCGAGACGAATGAGCAGTTCTTC
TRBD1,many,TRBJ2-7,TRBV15,CATSSRDSSYEQYF,TGTGCCACCAGCAGCCGGGACAGCTCCTACGAGCAGTACTTC
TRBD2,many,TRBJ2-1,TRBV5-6,CASSFGLAGLNEQFF,TGTGCCAGCAGCTTTGGACTAGCGGGACTAAATGAGCAGTTCTTC
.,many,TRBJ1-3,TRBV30,CAWSVRGNTIYF,TGTGCCTGGAGTGTACGTGGAAACACCATATATTTT
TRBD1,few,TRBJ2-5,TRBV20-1,CSARDPSRTGQETQYF,TGCAGTGCTAGAGATCCCTCAAGGACAGGACAAGAGACCCAGTACTTC
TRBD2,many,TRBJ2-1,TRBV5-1,CASSLEQRETNEQFF,TGCGCCAGCAGCTTGGAGCAGCGGGAGACCAATGAGCAGTTCTTC
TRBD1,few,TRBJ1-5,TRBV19,CASRPGQGSNQPQHF,TGTGCCAGTAGACCGGGACAGGGTAGCAATCAGCCCCAGCATTTT
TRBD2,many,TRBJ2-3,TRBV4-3,CASSQDFTSGSADTQYF,TGCGCCAGCAGCCAAGATTTTACTAGCGGGAGCGCAGATACGCAGTATTTT
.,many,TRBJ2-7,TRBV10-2,CATALLPRGFGEQYF,TGCGCCACCGCGTTACTCCCGAGGGGTTTCGGGGAGCAGTACTTC
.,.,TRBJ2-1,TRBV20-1,CSARGRDIDPLKVNEQFF,TGCAGTGCTAGAGGGAGAGACATAGACCCACTCAAGGTCAATGAGCAGTTCTTC
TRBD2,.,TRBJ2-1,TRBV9,CASSLTSGGDNEQFF,TGTGCCAGCAGCCTCACTAGCGGGGGTGACAATGAGCAGTTCTTC
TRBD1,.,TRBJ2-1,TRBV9,CASSAEQGDEQFF,TGTGCCAGCAGCGCCGAGCAGGGGGATGAGCAGTTCTTC
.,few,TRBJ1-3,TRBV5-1,CASSGGTASGNTIYF,TGCGCCAGCTCCGGGGGAACTGCTTCTGGAAACACCATATATTTT
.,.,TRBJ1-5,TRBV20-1,CSAPIVGAFQPQHF,TGCAGTGCCCCCATCGTAGGGGCTTTTCAGCCCCAGCATTTT
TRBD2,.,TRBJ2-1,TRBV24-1,CATSALAVTSGRIRGEQFF,TGTGCCACCAGTGCCCTCGCCGTGACTAGCGGGAGGATTAGGGGTGAGCAGTTCTTC
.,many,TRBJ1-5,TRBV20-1,CSASFSTDHNQPQHF,TGCAGTGCTAGTTTTTCGACAGACCACAATCAGCCCCAGCATTTT
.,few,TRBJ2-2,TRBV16,CASIRGEAGELFF,TGTGCCAGCATCAGGGGAGAGGCCGGGGAGCTGTTTTTT
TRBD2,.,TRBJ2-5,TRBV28,CASRRAGRVGETQYF,TGTGCCAGCAGACGGGCAGGGAGGGTAGGGGAGACCCAGTACTTC
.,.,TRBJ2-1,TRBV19,CASMGRYNEQFF,TGTGCCAGTATGGGCCGATACAATGAGCAGTTCTTC
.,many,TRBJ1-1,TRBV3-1,CASSPRAENTEAFF,TGTGCCAGCAGCCCCCGGGCCGAGAACACTGAAGCTTTCTTT
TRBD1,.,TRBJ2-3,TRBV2,CASRKTGGGTDTRYF,TGTGCCAGCAGGAAGACAGGGGGTGGCACAGATACGCGGTATTTT
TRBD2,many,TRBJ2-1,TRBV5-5,CASSLGVAGGPHNEQFF,TGTGCCAGCAGCTTGGGGGTAGCGGGAGGGCCGCATAATGAGCAGTTCTTC
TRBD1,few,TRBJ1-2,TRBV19,CASSTQGRSRDGYTF,TGTGCCAGTAGTACACAGGGGCGCAGCCGGGATGGCTACACCTTC
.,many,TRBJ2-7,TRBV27,CASSTNPGPSYEQYF,TGTGCCAGCAGCACTAATCCGGGGCCCTCCTACGAGCAGTACTTC
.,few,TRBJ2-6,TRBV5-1,CASSLPGRANVLTF,TGCGCCAGCAGCTTGCCAGGAAGGGCCAACGTCCTGACTTTC
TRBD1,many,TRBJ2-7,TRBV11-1,CASSLRDSPEEQYF,TGTGCCAGCAGCCTCCGGGACAGTCCGGAGGAGCAGTACTTC
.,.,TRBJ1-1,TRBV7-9,CASSLTGVTEAFF,TGTGCCAGCAGCCTTACAGGTGTCACTGAAGCTTTCTTT
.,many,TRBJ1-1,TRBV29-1,CSGEQALNTEAFF,TGCAGCGGGGAACAGGCCTTGAACACTGAAGCTTTCTTT
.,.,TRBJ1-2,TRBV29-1,CSVDVGGLSHGYTF,TGCAGCGTTGATGTCGGGGGGCTTAGTCATGGCTACACCTTC
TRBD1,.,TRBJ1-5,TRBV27,CATKTSGTGGNQPQHF,TGTGCCACCAAGACCTCCGGGACAGGGGGCAATCAGCCCCAGCATTTT
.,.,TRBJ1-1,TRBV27,CASGSGTQAFF,TGTGCCAGCGGGTCCGGGACCCAAGCTTTCTTT
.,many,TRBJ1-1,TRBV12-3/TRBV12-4,CASKGPTGNTEAFF,TGTGCCAGCAAGGGGCCGACAGGGAACACTGAAGCTTTCTTT
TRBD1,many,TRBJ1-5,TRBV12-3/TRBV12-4,CASRYRGGNQPQHF,TGTGCCAGCAGGTACAGGGGTGGCAATCAGCCCCAGCATTTT
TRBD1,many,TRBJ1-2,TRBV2,CASSALTGGSSGYTF,TGTGCCAGCAGTGCCCTGACAGGGGGGAGTAGTGGCTACACCTTC
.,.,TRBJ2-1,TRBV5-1,CASSPSEMSSYNEQFF,TGCGCCAGCAGCCCAAGTGAGATGAGCTCCTACAATGAGCAGTTCTTC
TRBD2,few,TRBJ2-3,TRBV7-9,CASSRSSGMGDTQYF,TGTGCCAGCAGTCGATCTAGCGGGATGGGAGATACGCAGTATTTT
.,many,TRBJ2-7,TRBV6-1,CASSLELRSYEQYF,TGTGCCAGCAGTCTGGAGCTGCGCTCCTACGAGCAGTACTTC